A single T cell receptor (beta chain) is shown here with its context. No antigen is known for it. The input lacks base qualities; no much larger clone sits a single base away. This sample is part of a study of human T cells and chemical hapten exposure (dated by TCRdb to about 2021). Background for the entire study: For sensitization, 2% DPC in acetone was applied to a roughly 2 cm by roughly 2 cm area of upper inner arm skin. In alopecia patients, the study followed how the peripheral blood TCR repertoire changed in vivo over primary and secondary sensitization to diphenylcyclopropenone (DPC), a hapten. Blood was sampled from patients pre-sensitization (week 0) and at 2, 6 and about 24 weeks after DPC sensitization. Nearly 30 alopecia patients gave blood for TCR sequencing at one to four time points (pre-sensitization, 2, 6 and 24 weeks). Patch testing was done on the upper back using Finn chambers containing 0.01% DPC, and results were scored after 6 days according to International Contact Dermatitis Research Group standards. Most of the patients in the cohort were female, and the cohort covered alopecia areata with under or over 50% scalp involvement, alopecia totalis and alopecia universalis. Throughout the study period of around 25 weeks, patients also received therapeutic DPC doses to the scalp every week. Libraries were pooled for sequencing, and per-sample TCR yields varied mainly because of small differences in library volumes within the pool. Findings and caveats that apply to the study as a whole: Compared with pre-sensitization or healthy control sets, expanded TCRs formed significantly more large CDR3 similarity clusters, which is consistent with antigen-driven responses. No change with DPC sensitization was found in the number of TCRs above 1 in 1000 frequency, and no evidence of global repertoire structure alterations was found. Because every patient had alopecia, a presumed autoimmune disease, the patients' immune response might differ from that of healthy individuals. The number of PT1 expanded TCRs positively correlated with patch test score, significant at thresholds 8, 16 and 32 but not 4. Repeated subsampling changed both the strength of the expansion versus patch-test correlation and the threshold at which the correlation became significant.

As encoded in the germline V gene, CDR1 is WSHSY while CDR2 is SAAADI. V is cut by 2 bases and J by 3 bases, and the space between the germline ends is 22 bases. Including the terminal cysteine and phenylalanine, the CDR3 comprises 18 residues. Only CDR3 DNA is held: 54 bases, read in frame from base 1. Library generation was performed with RACE. TCRdb shows the sequencer as NextSeq 500. Library preparation attached unique molecular identifiers to individual cDNA molecules for quantitative, reproducible TCR counting. From each blood RNA sample, both TCR alpha and TCR beta chains were sequenced. The original pipeline was this. The median number of TCRs per sample was approximately 93,000, ranging from 23,224 to 690,600. The Decombinator software suite was used to annotate the V, J and CDR3 of the TCR reads. For PS versus PT1 abundance plots, all samples were subsampled to the same number of TCRs (28,000). TCRs were defined as expanded if absent before sensitization and observed at least eight times at the 2-week time point. The public reads were reprocessed in TCRdb via fastp at Q25 and MiXCR, keeping in-frame beta chains. Rows with a matching CDR3 protein are joined into one entry that keeps the most common DNA and genes. The V and J calls and clone size are TCRdb's, not the authors'. This sample holds 180,000 or so distinct CDR3 sequences; about 31% were observed only once. Of the sample, under 3% falls within the top ten clones.

This specimen's time point label, per the study, means: pre-sensitization, week 0. Per the publication, the treatment or condition label means: therapeutic diphenylcyclopropenone sensitization with weekly scalp DPC. At every patch-test visit, the blood draw took place before the patch test was put on. Patients were eligible if aged 18 to 70, diagnosed with alopecia and judged suitable for DPC therapy, and pregnant patients were excluded. Total RNA was isolated from unfractionated whole blood collected in Tempus Blood RNA tubes. This TCR was sampled from a woman aged 25 to 45 with alopecia areata. Some clones in this sample may be carry-over from other donors' samples. The source was whole blood, collected in connection with sensitization to the hapten diphenylcyclopropenone (DPC). The sequence is built from TRBV10-2 and TRBJ1-2; the D gene identity is not certain. The DNA reads TGCGCCAGCAGTGAGCTGTCCACAGTGGGGTACAACGACTATGGCTACACCTTC. Its translation is CASSELSTVGYNDYGYTF.